This TCR beta chain was identified in a study of blood T cell repertoires in COVID-19. Method: immunoSEQ multiplex PCR; TCRdb's copy keeps in-frame clones and lacks some. The sample has tens of thousands of clones, under 70% seen once. Sequenced input: peripheral blood. This TCR came from a woman between 65 and 79 years old with acute or convalescent COVID-19.

CDR3 nucleotides: TGCGCCAGCAGCGACGGACAGGGTGAGACTGAAGCTTTCTTT. It codes for CASSDGQGETEAFF. V and J are TRBV5-1 and TRBJ1-1; TRBD1 agrees at 8 bases. The germline V gene has CDR1 SGHRS and CDR2 YFSETQ. V lost 4 bases to trimming and J lost 5 bases; unmatched junction nucleotides: 7. The CDR3 runs 14 residues.